Listed here is a single T cell receptor (beta chain). What it binds is not known. TCRdb re-called the 5' RACE reads; one entry per CDR3 protein, DNA not given. The sample spans 160,000 or so distinct CDR3 sequences; the ten largest clones claim roughly 2.3%. CDR1 is DFQATT and CDR2 is SNEGSKA in the germline V gene (reference sequence). The CDR3 consists of 15 residues. The data originate from a study of monozygotic twins with inflammatory bowel disease. Notes on the study in general: No repertoire similarity difference was seen between concordant and discordant twins; power was possibly limited.

This TCR came from a human donor with ulcerative colitis or Crohn's disease, or a healthy co-twin of an affected twin (not recorded which). The sequencing sample was made of blood. The J gene is TRBJ1-1, the V gene TRBV20-1; lacking DNA, the TRBD1 call made by TCRdb goes unchecked. CDR3: CSARDSPQGGTEAFF.